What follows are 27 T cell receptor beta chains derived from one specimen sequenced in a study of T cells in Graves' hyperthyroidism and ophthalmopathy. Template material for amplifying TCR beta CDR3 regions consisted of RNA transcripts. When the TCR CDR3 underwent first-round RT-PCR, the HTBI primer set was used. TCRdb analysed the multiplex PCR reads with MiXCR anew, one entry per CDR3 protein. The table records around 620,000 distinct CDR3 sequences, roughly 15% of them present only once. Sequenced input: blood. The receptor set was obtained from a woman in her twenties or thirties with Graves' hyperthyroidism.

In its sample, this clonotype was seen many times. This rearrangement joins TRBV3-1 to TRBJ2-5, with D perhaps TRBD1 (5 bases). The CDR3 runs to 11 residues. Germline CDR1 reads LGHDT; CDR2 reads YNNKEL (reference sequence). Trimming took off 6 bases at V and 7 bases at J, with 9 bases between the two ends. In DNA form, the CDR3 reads TGTGCCAGCAGACAAAGGGGGACCCAGTACTTC. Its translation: CASRQRGTQYF.

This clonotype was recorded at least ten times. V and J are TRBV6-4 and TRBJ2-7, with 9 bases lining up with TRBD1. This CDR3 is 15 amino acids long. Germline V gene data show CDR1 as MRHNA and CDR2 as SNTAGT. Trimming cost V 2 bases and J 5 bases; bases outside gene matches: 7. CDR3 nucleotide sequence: TGTGCCAGCAGTGACACCCGGACAGGGGCCCACGAGCAGTACTTC. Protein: CASSDTRTGAHEQYF.

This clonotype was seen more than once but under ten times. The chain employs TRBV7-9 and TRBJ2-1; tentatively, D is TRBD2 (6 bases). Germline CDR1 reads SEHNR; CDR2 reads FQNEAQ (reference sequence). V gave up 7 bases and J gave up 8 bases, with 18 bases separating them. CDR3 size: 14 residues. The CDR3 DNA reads TGTGCCAGCATTCCCGGAGGGTACGGCGATGAGCAGTTCTTC. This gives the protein CASIPGGYGDEQFF.

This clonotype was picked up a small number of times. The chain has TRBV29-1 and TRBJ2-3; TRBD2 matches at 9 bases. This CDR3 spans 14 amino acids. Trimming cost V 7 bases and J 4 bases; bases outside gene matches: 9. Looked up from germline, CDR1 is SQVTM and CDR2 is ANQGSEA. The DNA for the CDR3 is TGCAGCGCATTTAGCGGGAGCGGCGCAGATACGCAGTATTTT. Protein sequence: CSAFSGSGADTQYF.

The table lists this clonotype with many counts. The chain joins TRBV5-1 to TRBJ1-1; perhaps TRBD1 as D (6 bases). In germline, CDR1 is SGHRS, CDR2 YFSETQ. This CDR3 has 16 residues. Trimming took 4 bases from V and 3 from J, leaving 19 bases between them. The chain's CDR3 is CASSRGRDTPDTEAFF. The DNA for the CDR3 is TGCGCCAGCAGCCGAGGAAGGGACACCCCGGACACTGAAGCTTTCTTT.

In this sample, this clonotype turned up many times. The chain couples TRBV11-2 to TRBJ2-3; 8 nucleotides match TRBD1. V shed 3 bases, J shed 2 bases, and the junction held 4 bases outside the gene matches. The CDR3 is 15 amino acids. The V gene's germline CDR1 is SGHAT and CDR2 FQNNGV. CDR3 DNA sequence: TGTGCCAGCAGCTTGGAGACAGGGGCCACAGATACGCAGTATTTT. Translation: CASSLETGATDTQYF.

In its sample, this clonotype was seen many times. Written as DNA, the CDR3 is TGTGCCAGCAAGCGGGAGTGGAGAGATACGCAGTATTTT. Protein: CASKREWRDTQYF. J is TRBJ2-3 and V is TRBV2, with 8 bases lining up with TRBD2. Germline V gene lookup returns CDR1 SNHLY and CDR2 FYNNEI. The CDR3 consists of 13 residues. The ends lost 7 bases at V and 5 bases at J; junction bases unmatched: 5.

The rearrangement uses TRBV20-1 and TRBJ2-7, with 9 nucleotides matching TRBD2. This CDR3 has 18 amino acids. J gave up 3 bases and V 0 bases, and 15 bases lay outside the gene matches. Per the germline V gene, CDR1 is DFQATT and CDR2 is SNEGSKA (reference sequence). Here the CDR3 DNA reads TGCAGTGCTAGAGATTGGGGACTAGCATTGCAAGCGGACTACGAGCAGTACTTC. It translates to CSARDWGLALQADYEQYF.

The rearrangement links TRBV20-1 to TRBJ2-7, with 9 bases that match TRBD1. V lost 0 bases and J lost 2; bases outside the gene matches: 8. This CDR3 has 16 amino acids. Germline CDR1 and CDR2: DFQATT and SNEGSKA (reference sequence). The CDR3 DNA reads TGCAGTGCTAGAGATCTTTTGGGACAGGGTCCCTACGAGCAGTACTTC. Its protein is CSARDLLGQGPYEQYF.

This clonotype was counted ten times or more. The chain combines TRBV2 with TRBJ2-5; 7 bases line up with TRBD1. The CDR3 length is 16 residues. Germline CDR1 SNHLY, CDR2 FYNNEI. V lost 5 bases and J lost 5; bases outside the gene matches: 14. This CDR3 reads CASSSRRGKYGETQYF. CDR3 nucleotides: TGTGCCAGCAGTTCTCGCAGGGGGAAGTACGGGGAGACCCAGTACTTC.

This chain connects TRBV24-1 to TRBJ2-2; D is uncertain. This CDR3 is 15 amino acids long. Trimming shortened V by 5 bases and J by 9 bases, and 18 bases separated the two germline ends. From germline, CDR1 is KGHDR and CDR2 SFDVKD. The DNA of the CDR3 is TGTGCCACCAGTGGATATGGAACCTCCCTCAGGGAGCTGTTTTTT. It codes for CATSGYGTSLRELFF.

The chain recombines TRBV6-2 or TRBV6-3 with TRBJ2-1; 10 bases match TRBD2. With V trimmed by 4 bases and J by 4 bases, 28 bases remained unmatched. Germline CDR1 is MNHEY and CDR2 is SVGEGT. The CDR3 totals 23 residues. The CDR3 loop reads CASSLQDGNRDNATSGVYNEQFF. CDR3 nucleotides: TGTGCCAGCAGTTTACAGGACGGAAACAGGGATAATGCAACTAGCGGGGTTTACAATGAGCAGTTCTTC.

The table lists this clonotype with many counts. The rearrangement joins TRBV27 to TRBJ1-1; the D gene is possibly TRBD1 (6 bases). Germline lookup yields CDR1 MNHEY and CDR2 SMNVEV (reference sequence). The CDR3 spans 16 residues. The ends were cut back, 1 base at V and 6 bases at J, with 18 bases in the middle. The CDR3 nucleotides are TGTGCCAGCAGTTTATTGGCGTCGGGGGGGCCATCTGAAGCTTTCTTT. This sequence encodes CASSLLASGGPSEAFF.

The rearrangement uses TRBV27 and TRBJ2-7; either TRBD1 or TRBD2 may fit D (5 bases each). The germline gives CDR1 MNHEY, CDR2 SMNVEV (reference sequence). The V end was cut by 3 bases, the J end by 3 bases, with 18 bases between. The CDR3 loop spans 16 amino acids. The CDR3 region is CASSFNVGARRYEQYF. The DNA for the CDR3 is TGTGCCAGCAGTTTCAATGTCGGGGCACGGCGCTACGAGCAGTACTTC.

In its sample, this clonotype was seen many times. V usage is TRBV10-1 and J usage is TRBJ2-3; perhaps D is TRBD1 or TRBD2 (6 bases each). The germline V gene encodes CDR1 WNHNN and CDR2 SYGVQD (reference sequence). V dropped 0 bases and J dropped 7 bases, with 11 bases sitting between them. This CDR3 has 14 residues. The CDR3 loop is CASSESAGHYTQYF. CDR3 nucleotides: TGCGCCAGCAGTGAGTCTGCGGGACACTATACGCAGTATTTT.

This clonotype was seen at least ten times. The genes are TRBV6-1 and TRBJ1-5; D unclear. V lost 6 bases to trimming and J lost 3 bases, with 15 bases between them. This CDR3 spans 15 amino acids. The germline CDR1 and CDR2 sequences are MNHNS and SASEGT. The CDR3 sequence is CASRLIGVLNQPQHF. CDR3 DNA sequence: TGTGCCAGCAGACTTATAGGAGTCCTCAATCAGCCCCAGCATTTT.

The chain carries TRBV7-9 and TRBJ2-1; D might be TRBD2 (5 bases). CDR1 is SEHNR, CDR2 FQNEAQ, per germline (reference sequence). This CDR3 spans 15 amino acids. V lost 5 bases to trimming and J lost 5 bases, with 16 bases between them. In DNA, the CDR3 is TGTGCCAGCAGCGACGGGATCGGGGATCACAATGAGCAGTTCTTC. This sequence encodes CASSDGIGDHNEQFF. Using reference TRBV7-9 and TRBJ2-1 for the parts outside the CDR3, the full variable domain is DTGVSQNPRHKITKRGQNVTFRCDPISEHNRLYWYRQTLGQGPEFLTYFQNEAQLEKSRLLSDRFSAERPKGSFSTLEIQRTEQGDSAMYLCASSDGIGDHNEQFFGPGTRLTVL.

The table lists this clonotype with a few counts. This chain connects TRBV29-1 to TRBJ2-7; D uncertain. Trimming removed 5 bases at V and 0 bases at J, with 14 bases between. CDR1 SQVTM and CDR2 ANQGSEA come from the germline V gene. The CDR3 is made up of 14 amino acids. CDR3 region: CSVLLDSTSYEQYF. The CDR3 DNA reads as TGCAGCGTTTTATTAGACTCTACCTCCTACGAGCAGTACTTC.

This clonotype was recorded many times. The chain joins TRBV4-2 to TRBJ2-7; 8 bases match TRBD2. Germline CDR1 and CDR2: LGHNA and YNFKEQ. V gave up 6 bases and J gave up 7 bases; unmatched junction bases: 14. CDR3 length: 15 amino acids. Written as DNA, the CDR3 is TGTGCCAGCAGGGACACGGGAGGGGGTTCGGGGGAGCAGTACTTC. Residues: CASRDTGGGSGEQYF.

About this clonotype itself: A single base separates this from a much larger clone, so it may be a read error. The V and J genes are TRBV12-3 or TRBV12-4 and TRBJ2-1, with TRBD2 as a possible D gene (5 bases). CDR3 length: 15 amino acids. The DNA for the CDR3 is TGTGCCAGCAGTCTCTCCCGGGGTTCCTACGATGAGCAGTTCTTC. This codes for CASSLSRGSYDEQFF.

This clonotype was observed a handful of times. CDR3: CASSYDTRSTDTQYF. The CDR3 DNA follows: TGTGCCAGCAGTTATGACACCAGATCCACAGATACGCAGTATTTT. J is TRBJ2-3 and V is TRBV6-1; D unclear. Germline values: CDR1 MNHNS, CDR2 SASEGT. This CDR3 is built from 15 residues. V lost 5 bases and J lost 2, with 14 bases in between.

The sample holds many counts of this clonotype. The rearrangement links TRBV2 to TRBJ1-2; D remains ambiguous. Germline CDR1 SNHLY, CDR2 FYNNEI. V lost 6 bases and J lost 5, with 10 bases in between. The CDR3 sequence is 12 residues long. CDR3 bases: TGTGCCAGCAGAATCCTTACTTATGGCTACACCTTC. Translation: CASRILTYGYTF. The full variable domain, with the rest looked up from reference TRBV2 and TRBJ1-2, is EPEVTQTPSHQVTQMGQEVILRCVPISNHLYFYWYRQILGQKVEFLVSFYNNEISEKSEIFDDQFSVERPDGSNFTLKIRSTKLEDSAMYFCASRILTYGYTFGSGTRLTVV.

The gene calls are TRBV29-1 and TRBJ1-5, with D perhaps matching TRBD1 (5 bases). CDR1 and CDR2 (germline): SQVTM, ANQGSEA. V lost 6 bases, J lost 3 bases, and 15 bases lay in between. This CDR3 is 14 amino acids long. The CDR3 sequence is CSVALGRTNQPQHF. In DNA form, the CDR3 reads TGCAGCGTGGCCCTGGGACGGACCAATCAGCCCCAGCATTTT.

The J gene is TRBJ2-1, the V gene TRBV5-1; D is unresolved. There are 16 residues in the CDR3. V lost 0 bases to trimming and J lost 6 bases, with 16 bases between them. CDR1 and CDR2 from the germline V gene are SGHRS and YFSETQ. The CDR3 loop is CASSLEGAPQSNEQFF. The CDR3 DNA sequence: TGCGCCAGCAGCTTGGAGGGCGCCCCACAAAGCAATGAGCAGTTCTTC.

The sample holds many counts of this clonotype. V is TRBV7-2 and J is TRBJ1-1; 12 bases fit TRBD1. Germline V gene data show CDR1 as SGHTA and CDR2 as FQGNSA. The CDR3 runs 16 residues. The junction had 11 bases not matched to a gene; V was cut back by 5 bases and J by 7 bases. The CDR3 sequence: CASSRRDRGLGGEAFF. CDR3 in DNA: TGTGCCAGCAGCCGAAGGGACAGGGGGCTGGGGGGTGAAGCTTTCTTT.

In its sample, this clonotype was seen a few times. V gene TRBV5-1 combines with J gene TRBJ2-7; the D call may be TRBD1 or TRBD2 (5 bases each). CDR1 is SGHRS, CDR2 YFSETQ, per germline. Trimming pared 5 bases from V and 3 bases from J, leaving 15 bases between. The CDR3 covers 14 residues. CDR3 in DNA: TGCGCCAGCAGTGTCGAGGGGCCCTACTACGAGCAGTACTTC. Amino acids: CASSVEGPYYEQYF.

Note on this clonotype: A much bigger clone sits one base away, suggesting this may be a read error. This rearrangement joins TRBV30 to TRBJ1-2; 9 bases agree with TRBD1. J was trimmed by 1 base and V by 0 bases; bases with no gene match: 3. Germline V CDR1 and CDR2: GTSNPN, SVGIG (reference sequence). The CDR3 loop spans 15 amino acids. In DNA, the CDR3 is TGTGCCTGGAGTGTAGCGACAGGGGGTAACTATGGCTACACCTTC. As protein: CAWSVATGGNYGYTF.